This record covers a single TCR beta chain. Its target is unknown. The source of the sample is a study of CD8+ T cells in alopecia areata. Sequencing used cDNA as its template, made by extracting RNA and reverse transcribing it. The method was immunoSEQ multiplex PCR; TCRdb's version includes in-frame clones alone and lacks a portion of them. Among 110,000 or so clones listed, roughly three fifths were seen once. Treatment of the sample: oral pan-JAK inhibitor, 5-10 mg twice daily. Alopecia areata patients gave lesional scalp punch biopsies and peripheral blood samples. Findings and limits, study-wide: Any link of baseline CD8+ expansion to response, resting on one nonresponder, remains uncertain. Lesional scalp displayed greater clonality than normal scalp, most notably in alopecia totalis/universalis. Treatment with tofacitinib significantly lowered scalp clonality and reduced expanded CD8+ clones among the top 100.

The CDR3 is 12 residues long. Germline CDR1 reads SEHNR; CDR2 reads FQNEAQ (reference sequence). Trimming removed 5 bases at V and 5 bases at J, with 7 bases between. The clonotype comes from a human donor with alopecia areata. V gene TRBV7-9 combines with J gene TRBJ2-1; D possibly corresponds to TRBD2 (5 bases). The sequencing here drew on CD4+ T cells sorted from blood, taken at week 24, from a patient treated with tofacitinib. The CDR3 DNA reads as TGTGCCAGCAGCGCCGGGGACAATGAGCAGTTCTTC. Its protein is CASSAGDNEQFF.